Listed here are 31 T cell receptor beta chains from one sample, sequenced in a study of CD8 T cells in Susac syndrome. Random-hexamer reverse transcription was applied to about 0.5 to 1 ug RNA. TCRdb redid the calling of the immunoSEQ multiplex PCR reads with MiXCR, one entry per CDR3 protein. The sample lists tens of thousands of distinct CDR3 sequences, around 94% occurring once. Sequencing input: CD8+ T cells from PBMCs. These receptors all come from a human donor in good health.

The V and J genes are TRBV27 and TRBJ2-7, with D perhaps TRBD1 (6 bases). The V and J ends lost 6 bases and 3 bases respectively, with 12 bases between them. Germline CDR1 is MNHEY and CDR2 is SMNVEV (reference sequence). This CDR3 is 13 amino acids long. CDR3 residues: CASSAGVLYEQYF. As DNA, the CDR3 is TGTGCCAGCAGCGCAGGGGTTCTCTACGAGCAGTACTTC.

The rearrangement uses TRBV27 and TRBJ2-1; the match to TRBD2 covers 12 bases. The CDR3 sequence is 17 residues long. Germline trimming cut 5 bases from V and 7 bases from J; bases unmatched to any gene: 12. Germline V gene sequence: CDR1 MNHEY, CDR2 SMNVEV (reference sequence). The CDR3 reads CASSVRLAGAAPNEQFF. Written as DNA, the CDR3 is TGTGCCAGCAGTGTCCGACTAGCGGGAGCCGCACCTAATGAGCAGTTCTTC.

The genes are TRBV5-1 and TRBJ2-1, with TRBD2 matching 12 bases. This CDR3 spans 15 amino acids. J was trimmed by 10 bases and V by 3 bases; bases with no gene match: 8. CDR1 and CDR2 from the germline V gene are SGHRS and YFSETQ. The CDR3 reads CASSSGLAGRWEQFF. CDR3 coding DNA: TGCGCCAGCAGCTCGGGACTAGCGGGCCGGTGGGAGCAGTTCTTC.

The chain has TRBV7-9 and TRBJ1-5; possible D gene TRBD1, 5 bases. The CDR3 runs 14 residues. Germline assignment: CDR1 SEHNR and CDR2 FQNEAQ (reference sequence). Between the trimmed V and J ends, which lost 2 bases and 6 bases, there was a span of 11 bases. This CDR3 reads CASSLPGFGQPQHF. In DNA, the CDR3 is TGTGCCAGCAGCTTACCAGGGTTTGGTCAGCCCCAGCATTTT.

The chain carries TRBV14 and TRBJ1-1; 7 positions agree with TRBD1. The CDR3 totals 12 residues. V was pared by 3 bases and J by 7 bases, with 2 bases of the junction left unmatched. Per the germline V gene, CDR1 is SGHDN and CDR2 is FVKESK. The CDR3 DNA reads as TGTGCCAGCAGCCATTGGGACAGTGAAGCTTTCTTT. Its protein is CASSHWDSEAFF.

J is TRBJ2-7 and V is TRBV2; 7 bases agree with TRBD2. V lost 7 bases to trimming and J lost 6 bases; unmatched junction nucleotides: 3. Looked up from germline, CDR1 is SNHLY and CDR2 is FYNNEI. The CDR3 is 11 residues long. CDR3 DNA: TGTGCCAGCACGGGAGGCCTCGAGCAGTACGTC. It yields the protein CASTGGLEQYV.

The gene calls are TRBV12-3 or TRBV12-4 and TRBJ2-3; a weak D match, TRBD1 (5 bases). Trimming removed 8 bases from V and 2 bases from J, with 20 bases in between. This CDR3 region has 16 residues. The CDR3 is CASGRPTEYYTDTQYF. CDR3 DNA sequence: TGTGCCAGCGGACGCCCGACAGAATATTACACAGATACGCAGTATTTT.

The V gene is TRBV12-3 or TRBV12-4, the J gene TRBJ1-6, with D unresolved. Trimming removed 3 bases at V and 10 bases at J, with 4 bases between. CDR3 length: 11 amino acids. The CDR3 region has the DNA TGTGCCAGCAGTTTTGGATCACCCCTCCACTTT. It is translated as CASSFGSPLHF.

This clonotype was detected once. This sequence joins TRBV3-1 and TRBJ2-1, with 9 bases lining up with TRBD2. Germline CDR1 reads LGHDT; CDR2 reads YNNKEL (reference sequence). The CDR3 extends over 16 amino acids. V shed 2 bases and J 7 bases; nucleotides not matched to a gene: 9. The CDR3 bases are TGTGCCAGCAGCCAAAGGGGTAGCGGGAGAGAAAATGAGCAGTTCTTC. This translates into CASSQRGSGRENEQFF.

J is TRBJ2-2 and V is TRBV14; 10 bases fit TRBD2. CDR1 SGHDN and CDR2 FVKESK come from the germline V gene. After removal of 3 bases from V and 5 bases from J, the junction contained 6 bases not matched to a gene. This CDR3 region has 16 residues. CDR3 in DNA: TGTGCCAGCAGCCATCCTCGGACTAGCGGTACCGGGGAGCTGTTTTTT. Its translation is CASSHPRTSGTGELFF.

The gene calls are TRBV9 and TRBJ1-1; D remains unclear. CDR1 is SGDLS and CDR2 is YYNGEE in the germline V gene. The CDR3 spans 12 residues. Trimming stripped 5 bases from V and 8 bases from J, with 13 bases between. In nucleotides, the CDR3 is TGTGCCAGCAGTCCGGAGAACATCGAAGCTTTCTTT. This gives the protein CASSPENIEAFF.

V usage is TRBV5-1 and J usage is TRBJ1-1, with 7 nucleotides matching TRBD1. Germline lookup yields CDR1 SGHRS and CDR2 YFSETQ. J gave up 1 base and V 4 bases, and 7 bases lay outside the gene matches. There are 15 residues in the CDR3. CDR3 loop: CASSKGTDQNTEAFF. The CDR3 DNA reads as TGCGCCAGCAGCAAGGGGACAGACCAGAACACTGAAGCTTTCTTT.

The rearrangement joins TRBV12-3 or TRBV12-4 to TRBJ1-2; D remains unclear. Trimming left V 2 bases short and J 6 bases short, with 16 bases between. The CDR3 extends over 15 amino acids. The CDR3, as DNA: TGTGCCAGCAGTTTAATTCACCCCTTAGGCGATGGCTACACCTTC. It codes for CASSLIHPLGDGYTF.

The V gene is TRBV3-1, the J gene TRBJ2-1, with 10 bases identical to TRBD2. CDR3 size: 19 residues. Unmatched junction bases numbered 18, after V lost 4 bases and J lost 6 bases. Germline-derived CDR1 and CDR2 are LGHDT and YNNKEL (reference sequence). CDR3: CASSPTPGTSEAGSNEQFF. The CDR3 nucleotides read TGTGCCAGCAGCCCGACGCCCGGGACTAGCGAGGCGGGGAGCAATGAGCAGTTCTTC.

The rearrangement joins TRBV3-1 to TRBJ2-1; 8 bases fit TRBD1. V was clipped by 6 bases and J by 6 bases; unmatched bases: 10. The CDR3 is 15 amino acids. The germline V gene has CDR1 LGHDT and CDR2 YNNKEL (reference sequence). CDR3 residues: CASRPGTGLPNEQFF. DNA of the CDR3: TGTGCCAGCAGACCCGGGACAGGCCTTCCCAATGAGCAGTTCTTC.

The chain combines TRBV20-1 with TRBJ2-7; 10 bases match TRBD1. Germline lookup yields CDR1 DFQATT and CDR2 SNEGSKA (reference sequence). V shed 6 bases and J 3 bases; nucleotides not matched to a gene: 8. The CDR3 length is 14 residues. The CDR3 here is CSAKRGQGSYEQYF. The CDR3 DNA reads as TGCAGTGCCAAAAGGGGACAGGGGAGCTACGAGCAGTACTTC.

This chain joins TRBV6-5 and TRBJ2-1; 8 bases fit TRBD2. CDR1 is MNHEY, CDR2 SVGAGI, per germline. The trim removed 2 bases at V and 7 bases at J, leaving 1 base unmatched. There are 13 residues in the CDR3. In DNA, the CDR3 is TGTGCCAGCAGTTACCCTAGCGGGAATGAGCAGTTCTTC. This sequence encodes CASSYPSGNEQFF.

This CDR3 reads CASSSDGQGVPEAFF. The CDR3, as DNA: TGTGCCAGCAGCTCGGACGGACAGGGCGTTCCTGAAGCTTTCTTT. The V and J genes are TRBV7-9 and TRBJ1-1; 8 bases map to TRBD1. There are 15 residues in the CDR3. From germline, CDR1 is SEHNR and CDR2 FQNEAQ (reference sequence). Trimming cost V 4 bases and J 6 bases; bases outside gene matches: 10.

This clonotype was detected a few times. CDR3 loop: CASTLVVGYEQYV. In nucleotides, the CDR3 is TGTGCCAGCACCTTGGTCGTGGGCTACGAGCAGTACGTC. The rearrangement joins TRBV5-6 to TRBJ2-7; no definite D call. The germline V gene has CDR1 SGHDT and CDR2 YYEEEE. This CDR3 spans 13 amino acids.

The chain recombines TRBV20-1 with TRBJ2-7; D uncertain. The V gene lost 0 bases and the J gene lost 3 bases, with 21 bases spanning the gap. The CDR3 is 17 amino acids. Germline CDR1 DFQATT, CDR2 SNEGSKA (reference sequence). The CDR3 region is CSARDFWARDAIYEQYF. The CDR3, as DNA: TGCAGTGCTAGAGATTTTTGGGCCCGAGACGCCATCTACGAGCAGTACTTC.

The chain has TRBV6-1 and TRBJ2-7; 7 positions match TRBD1. In germline, CDR1 is MNHNS, CDR2 SASEGT. This CDR3 comprises 17 residues. V was clipped by 6 bases and J by 2 bases; unmatched bases: 16. CDR3 residues: CASSPVTVRQGPYEQYV. The CDR3 DNA follows: TGTGCCAGCAGCCCCGTCACCGTACGACAGGGCCCCTACGAGCAGTACGTC.

The chain employs TRBV9 and TRBJ2-1; TRBD1 aligns across 7 bases. The germline CDR1 and CDR2 sequences are SGDLS and YYNGEE. V was clipped by 3 bases and J by 8 bases; unmatched bases: 14. The CDR3 spans 16 residues. CDR3 in amino acids: CASSDRQGSVKYEQFF. The CDR3 nucleotides are TGTGCCAGCAGCGACCGACAGGGTTCTGTAAAGTATGAGCAGTTCTTC.

The chain carries TRBV3-1 and TRBJ2-7; 9 bases agree with TRBD1. Germline loops: CDR1 LGHDT, CDR2 YNNKEL (reference sequence). The J segment lost 2 bases and the V segment lost 4 bases, leaving 6 bases of the junction unmatched. This CDR3 region has 15 residues. The CDR3 protein is CASSPDRGYPYEQYV. CDR3 DNA sequence: TGTGCCAGCAGCCCAGACAGGGGGTACCCCTACGAGCAGTACGTC.

This chain joins TRBV5-6 and TRBJ2-7; D possibly corresponds to TRBD1 (6 bases). The CDR3 is made up of 16 amino acids. The V end was cut by 4 bases, the J end by 3 bases, with 20 bases between. The germline CDR1 and CDR2 sequences are SGHDT and YYEEEE. The DNA of the CDR3 is TGTGCCAGCAGCAGCCGGGACAACCTCCCCCTCTACGAGCAGTACTTC. Translated, it gives CASSSRDNLPLYEQYF.

This chain links TRBV6-5 with TRBJ2-1; tentative D call: TRBD2 (5 bases). Germline loops: CDR1 MNHEY, CDR2 SVGAGI. The CDR3 has 13 residues. Trimming pared 5 bases from V and 3 bases from J, leaving 8 bases between. CDR3 in DNA: TGTGCCAGCAGTCCGGGATACTACAATGAGCAGTTCTTC. It specifies CASSPGYYNEQFF.

This chain connects TRBV5-4 to TRBJ1-2, with D unresolved. Germline values: CDR1 SGHNT, CDR2 YYREEE (reference sequence). This CDR3 region has 15 residues. The V end lost 2 bases, the J end lost 0 bases, and 11 bases lay between the germline ends. The CDR3 loop reads CASSFLGWTNYGYTF. CDR3 coding DNA: TGTGCCAGCAGCTTTCTGGGATGGACTAACTATGGCTACACCTTC.

The rearrangement uses TRBV5-6 and TRBJ2-6; tentative D call: TRBD1 (6 bases). The CDR3 runs 16 residues. Germline V CDR1 and CDR2: SGHDT, YYEEEE. V shed 3 bases and J shed 0 bases, with 10 bases lying between them. CDR3 sequence reads: CASSSTGLSGANVLTF. DNA for the CDR3: TGTGCCAGCAGCTCAACAGGGCTCTCTGGGGCCAACGTCCTGACTTTC.

The rearrangement links TRBV20-1 to TRBJ2-1; 8 bases line up with TRBD1. CDR1 DFQATT and CDR2 SNEGSKA come from the germline V gene (reference sequence). Trimming at V came to 4 bases and at J to 2 bases, leaving 13 bases not matched to a gene. The CDR3 extends over 17 amino acids. In DNA, the CDR3 is TGCAGTGCTATAGTTAGACAGGGGACTGGTACCTACAATGAGCAGTTCTTC. Translation: CSAIVRQGTGTYNEQFF.

The chain combines TRBV30 with TRBJ2-1; D is tentatively TRBD1 or TRBD2 (5 bases each). The CDR3 contains 12 residues. V lost 4 bases and J 11 bases, leaving 15 bases between the germline ends. Germline V gene sequence: CDR1 GTSNPN, CDR2 SVGIG (reference sequence). The CDR3 nucleotides read TGTGCCTGGACCGTGGGTGGGGGAAAGCAGTTCTTC. It yields the protein CAWTVGGGKQFF. Full variable domain (missing parts from reference TRBV30 and TRBJ2-1): SQTIHQWPATLVQPVGSPLSLECTVEGTSNPNLYWYRQAAGRGLQLLFYSVGIGQISSEVPQNLSASRPQDRQFILSSKKLLLSDSGFYLCAWTVGGGKQFFGPGTRLTVL.

The V call is TRBV23-1, the J call TRBJ2-1; possibly TRBD2 for D (5 bases). Being an ORF, TRBV23-1 has a function that is uncertain. CDR3 length: 18 amino acids. Trimming shortened V by 7 bases and J by 9 bases, and 31 bases separated the two germline ends. The CDR3, as DNA: TGCGCCAGCACCAGAAATTTTGCCCCGAGACTTCACCGGGGTGAGCAGTTCTTC. Its translation: CASTRNFAPRLHRGEQFF.

This clonotype was seen just once. The chain couples TRBV4-1 to TRBJ2-3; 8 bases match TRBD2. V lost 7 bases and J lost 0; bases outside the gene matches: 6. Per germline, CDR1 MGHRA and CDR2 YSYEKL. The CDR3 sequence is 15 residues long. The CDR3 sequence: CASMSSGQSTDTQYF. Here the CDR3 DNA reads TGCGCCAGCATGTCTAGCGGGCAAAGCACAGATACGCAGTATTTT.